These 19 T cell receptor beta chains originate from one sample sequenced in a study of CD8 T cell repertoires and HIV-1 epitope variants. The table came from immunoSEQ multiplex PCR; TCRdb's copy has only in-frame clones and leaves some out. The sample has about 95,000 clones; roughly 81% are singletons. Material: uncultured baseline CD8+ T cells from peripheral blood mononuclear cells (PBMCs). The receptors originated from a male donor with HIV.

The V and J genes are TRBV19 and TRBJ2-2; no definite D call. The CDR3 covers 15 residues. The V and J ends lost 6 bases and 0 bases respectively, with 11 bases between them. Per the germline V gene, CDR1 is LNHDA and CDR2 is SQIVND (reference sequence). CDR3 in DNA: TGTGCCAGTAGAGTAGGAGTCGCGAACACCGGGGAGCTGTTTTTT. Translated: CASRVGVANTGELFF.

This chain uses TRBV5-5 with TRBJ1-5, with TRBD1 as a possible D gene (5 bases). Trimming took 1 base from V and 3 from J, leaving 17 bases between them. The CDR3 has 17 amino acids. Germline V lookup: CDR1 SGHKS, CDR2 YYEKEE (reference sequence). The CDR3 DNA sequence: TGTGCCAGCAGCTTGTGGGGCCTGACAGTCACCAATCAGCCCCAGCATTTT. It yields the protein CASSLWGLTVTNQPQHF.

The CDR3 spells CASSRDGLSYEQYF. The DNA for the CDR3 is TGCGCCAGCAGCCGGGACGGTCTCTCCTACGAGCAGTACTTC. The chain employs TRBV5-1 and TRBJ2-7, with D perhaps TRBD1 or TRBD2 (5 bases each). Trimming shortened V by 4 bases and J by 0 bases, and 11 bases separated the two germline ends. The CDR3 loop spans 14 amino acids. Germline V lookup: CDR1 SGHRS, CDR2 YFSETQ.

This clone has more than one count but fewer than ten. This chain links TRBV19 with TRBJ2-3; D possibly corresponds to TRBD1 (5 bases). V was cut by 9 bases and J by 1 base, with 14 bases left in between. Germline V lookup: CDR1 LNHDA, CDR2 SQIVND (reference sequence). The CDR3 has 14 residues. CDR3 sequence: CASTSGYRTDTQYF. DNA of the CDR3: TGTGCCAGCACGTCAGGGTACCGCACAGATACGCAGTATTTT.

The chain uses TRBV5-1 and TRBJ1-2; 8 bases fit TRBD1. After removal of 4 bases from V and 4 bases from J, the junction contained 9 bases not matched to a gene. This CDR3 is 15 amino acids long. The germline V gene encodes CDR1 SGHRS and CDR2 YFSETQ. For the CDR3, the DNA is TGCGCCAGCAGCATCTCAGGGGGCGCTTCCTATGGCTACACCTTC. This codes for CASSISGGASYGYTF.

This clone appeared once. The gene calls are TRBV29-1 and TRBJ2-7; TRBD2 agrees at 10 bases. Germline trimming cut 6 bases from V and 0 bases from J; bases unmatched to any gene: 5. The CDR3 loop spans 14 amino acids. CDR1 and CDR2 (germline): SQVTM, ANQGSEA. The CDR3 nucleotides are TGCAGCGTGGGGACTAGCGAGAGCTCCTACGAGCAGTACTTC. This encodes CSVGTSESSYEQYF.

The rearrangement joins TRBV6-5 to TRBJ1-6; 10 bases fit TRBD1. Germline loops: CDR1 MNHEY, CDR2 SVGAGI. CDR3 length: 14 residues. The junction had 7 bases not matched to a gene; V was cut back by 6 bases and J by 11 bases. CDR3 bases: TGTGCCAGCAGAGTCGGGACAGGGGATGCACCCCTCCACTTT. It specifies CASRVGTGDAPLHF.

CDR3 coding DNA: TGTGCCAGCAGTTCGGCTATACAGGGGGCAAGAGGAAACACCATATATTTT. This sequence encodes CASSSAIQGARGNTIYF. The chain combines TRBV28 with TRBJ1-3; 9 bases map to TRBD1. From germline, CDR1 is MDHEN and CDR2 SYDVKM. Trimming cost V 4 bases and J 4 bases; bases outside gene matches: 11. This CDR3 contains 17 residues.

The rearrangement joins TRBV7-3 to TRBJ2-6; 7 bases match TRBD2. The V gene's germline CDR1 is SGHTA and CDR2 FQGTGA. The CDR3 spans 16 residues. V was pared by 2 bases and J by 1 base, with 2 bases of the junction left unmatched. CDR3 in amino acids: CASSLGRGSGANVLTF. CDR3 nucleotide sequence: TGTGCCAGCAGCTTAGGGAGGGGATCTGGGGCCAACGTCCTGACTTTC.

V is TRBV10-3 and J is TRBJ1-2; D is uncertain. CDR3 length: 12 amino acids. Germline V gene sequence: CDR1 ENHRY, CDR2 SYGVKD. Trimming removed 6 bases at V and 4 bases at J, with 9 bases between. The CDR3 spells CAISGEPYGYTF. The DNA for the CDR3 is TGTGCCATCAGCGGGGAACCCTATGGCTACACCTTC.

This clone was seen repeatedly, ten times or more. The rearrangement uses TRBV4-2 and TRBJ2-3, with 10 bases identical to TRBD2. Germline V gene sequence: CDR1 LGHNA, CDR2 YNFKEQ. J was trimmed by 5 bases and V by 3 bases; bases with no gene match: 8. This CDR3 spans 16 amino acids. Here the CDR3 DNA reads TGTGCCAGCAGCCAGAGGCTAGCGGGGGAGGTAGATACGCAGTATTTT. Its translation: CASSQRLAGEVDTQYF.

This clone turned up a few times. The V call is TRBV6-1, the J call TRBJ1-4; no definite D call. Trimming took off 3 bases at V and 0 bases at J, with 11 bases between the two ends. The germline V gene has CDR1 MNHNS and CDR2 SASEGT. The CDR3 has 16 amino acids. The CDR3 nucleotides read TGTGCCAGCAGTGAGGTCTGGCCGGCAACTAATGAAAAACTGTTTTTT. This codes for CASSEVWPATNEKLFF.

The genes are TRBV13 and TRBJ2-6; 8 bases align to TRBD1. The CDR3 extends over 18 amino acids. The germline V gene has CDR1 PRHDT and CDR2 FYEKMQ (reference sequence). The ends lost 5 bases at V and 1 base at J; junction bases unmatched: 10. As DNA, the CDR3 is TGTGCCAGCAGCGGAGAGACAGGGGTTTTGTCTGGGGCCAACGTCCTGACTTTC. Its protein is CASSGETGVLSGANVLTF. Full variable domain (missing parts from reference TRBV13 and TRBJ2-6): AAGVIQSPRHLIKEKRETATLKCYPIPRHDTVYWYQQGPGQDPQFLISFYEKMQSDKGSIPDRFSAQQFSDYHSELNMSSLELGDSALYFCASSGETGVLSGANVLTFGAGSRLTVL.

The chain carries TRBV6-1 and TRBJ1-2; D is uncertain. CDR1 is MNHNS, CDR2 SASEGT, per germline. The CDR3 runs 14 residues. V gave up 1 base and J gave up 3 bases, with 9 bases separating them. Here the CDR3 reads CASSEEQTYYGYTF. CDR3 sequence (DNA): TGTGCCAGCAGTGAAGAACAGACCTACTATGGCTACACCTTC.

This chain uses TRBV6-6 with TRBJ2-5; 12 bases are a match to TRBD2. The CDR3 loop spans 15 amino acids. Germline V lookup: CDR1 MNHNY, CDR2 SVGAGI (reference sequence). Germline trimming cut 4 bases from V and 5 bases from J; bases unmatched to any gene: 5. In DNA, the CDR3 is TGTGCCAGCAGTTCTAGCGGGAGGGAGGGGGAGACCCAGTACTTC. The encoded protein is CASSSSGREGETQYF.

The V call is TRBV25-1, the J call TRBJ2-5; D unclear. The length of the CDR3 is 15 residues. Trimming pared 0 bases from V and 2 bases from J, leaving 10 bases between. Germline CDR1 and CDR2: MGHDK and SYGVNS. The CDR3 nucleotides are TGTGCCAGCAGTGAATACGGCAAACGACAAGAGACCCAGTACTTC. Its protein is CASSEYGKRQETQYF.

This chain uses TRBV27 with TRBJ2-7, with D uncertain. Germline V gene lookup returns CDR1 MNHEY and CDR2 SMNVEV (reference sequence). Trimming removed 7 bases at V and 7 bases at J, with 23 bases between. The CDR3 has 15 residues. The CDR3 loop is CASTKLGPQNWEQYF. The CDR3 DNA follows: TGTGCCAGCACCAAGTTAGGACCGCAAAACTGGGAGCAGTACTTC.

The gene calls are TRBV5-4 and TRBJ2-3, with D possibly being TRBD1 or TRBD2 (6 bases each). The germline CDR1 and CDR2 sequences are SGHNT and YYREEE (reference sequence). The CDR3 has 15 residues. With 2 bases removed from V and 1 base from J, the gap between germline ends came to 11 bases. The CDR3 reads CASSLGGQGTDTQYF. The DNA for the CDR3 is TGTGCCAGCAGCTTAGGGGGGCAAGGCACAGATACGCAGTATTTT.

This clone is a singleton in its sample. The genes are TRBV29-1 and TRBJ2-4; no definite D call. The CDR3 runs to 12 residues. The V end was cut by 7 bases, the J end by 5 bases, with 12 bases between. CDR1 is SQVTM, CDR2 ANQGSEA, per germline. Here the CDR3 reads CSAETGQNIQYF. The CDR3 DNA sequence: TGCAGCGCCGAGACGGGTCAAAACATTCAGTACTTC.